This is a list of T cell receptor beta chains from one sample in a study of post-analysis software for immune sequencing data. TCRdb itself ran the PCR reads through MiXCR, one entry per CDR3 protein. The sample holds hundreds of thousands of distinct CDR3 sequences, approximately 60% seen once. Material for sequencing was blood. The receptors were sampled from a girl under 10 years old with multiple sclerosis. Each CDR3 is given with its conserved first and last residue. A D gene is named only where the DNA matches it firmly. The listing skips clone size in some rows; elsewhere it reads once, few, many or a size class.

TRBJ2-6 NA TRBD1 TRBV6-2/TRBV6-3 CASRPRQGAFWAGANVLTF TGTGCCAGCAGACCGAGACAGGGGGCATTTTGGGCTGGGGCCAACGTCCTGACTTTC
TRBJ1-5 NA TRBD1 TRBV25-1 CASRGQGAGNQPQHF TGTGCCAGCAGGGGACAGGGGGCAGGGAATCAGCCCCAGCATTTT
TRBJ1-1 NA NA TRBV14 CASSPQVNTEAFF TGTGCCAGCAGCCCTCAGGTGAACACTGAAGCTTTCTTT
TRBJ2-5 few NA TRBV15 CATSRAGTGDQETQYF TGTGCCACCAGCAGAGCCGGCACAGGTGATCAAGAGACCCAGTACTTC
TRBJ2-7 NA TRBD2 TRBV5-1 CASSSGLAGTRSYEQYF TGCGCCAGCAGCTCGGGACTAGCGGGAACCCGCTCCTACGAGCAGTACTTC
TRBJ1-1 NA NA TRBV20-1 CSARGGQNTEAFF TGCAGTGCTAGAGGAGGCCAGAACACTGAAGCTTTCTTT
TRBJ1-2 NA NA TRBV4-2 CASSLFRSIGGAAGGYTF TGTGCCAGCAGCCTTTTCCGATCTATCGGGGGCGCGGCGGGAGGCTACACCTTC
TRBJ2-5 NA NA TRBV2 CASSEPVRETQYF TGTGCCAGCAGTGAGCCTGTCCGGGAGACCCAGTACTTC
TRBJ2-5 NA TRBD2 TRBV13 CASSRPTAGAETQYF TGTGCCAGCAGCCGCCCGACAGCGGGAGCAGAGACCCAGTACTTC
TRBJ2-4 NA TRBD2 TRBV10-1 CASSGGTSLTFQYF TGCGCCAGCAGTGGTGGGACTAGCTTAACGTTTCAGTACTTC
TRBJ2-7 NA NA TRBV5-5 CASSLAGGRHEQYF TGTGCCAGCAGCTTGGCGGGCGGACGCCACGAGCAGTACTTC
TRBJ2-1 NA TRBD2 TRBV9 CASSEGLAGENEQFF TGTGCCAGCAGCGAGGGACTAGCGGGAGAAAATGAGCAGTTCTTC
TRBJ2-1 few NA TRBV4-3 CASSARTANEQFF TGCGCCAGCAGCGCACGGACAGCGAATGAGCAGTTCTTC
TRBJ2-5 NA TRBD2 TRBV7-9 CASSQTGLAGGHHLETQYF TGTGCCAGCAGCCAAACAGGACTAGCGGGGGGCCACCACCTAGAGACCCAGTACTTC
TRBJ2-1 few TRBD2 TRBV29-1 CSVAGGPNANEQFF TGCAGCGTTGCGGGGGGGCCCAATGCAAATGAGCAGTTCTTC
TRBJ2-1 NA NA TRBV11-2 CASSSLTGKSYNEQFF TGTGCCAGCAGCTCGTTGACGGGTAAGTCCTACAATGAGCAGTTCTTC
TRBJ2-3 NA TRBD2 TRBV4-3 CASSLWAGEITDTQYF TGCGCCAGCAGCCTCTGGGCGGGGGAAATAACAGATACGCAGTATTTT
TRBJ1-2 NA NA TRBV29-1 CSVEQAYGYTF TGCAGCGTTGAACAGGCGTATGGCTACACCTTC